This T cell receptor (beta chain) was recovered during a study of T cell repertoires in cytomegalovirus infection. Study as a whole: Signatures in public TCR beta sequences pointed to both CMV infection and matching HLA type. Study observations and caveats: Cumulative public TCR beta family frequency identified carriers of CMV plus the relevant HLA. Clonotype analysis showed dominance of the ex vivo response by HLA-C-restricted CMV-specific TCR beta clonotypes.

CDR3 size: 12 residues. Germline V gives CDR1 MNHEY, CDR2 SVGAGI. J gave up 8 bases and V 5 bases, and 4 bases lay outside the gene matches. A note on this clonotype: Its antigen remains unknown.

Each CDR3 protein is one row after TCRdb ran MiXCR on the reads. The data contain about half a million distinct CDR3 sequences, roughly a third of them singletons. Sample: cultured PBMCs, taken from culture after CMV antigen stimulation. The chain couples TRBV6-5 to TRBJ2-3; TRBD2 aligns across 7 bases. The TCR sequence derives from a human donor in good health (CMV status not recorded). Some clones in this sample may be carry-over from other donors' samples. The CDR3 coding sequence is TGTGCCAGCAGTCCTTTAGCGGGTACGCAGTATTTT. This translates into CASSPLAGTQYF.